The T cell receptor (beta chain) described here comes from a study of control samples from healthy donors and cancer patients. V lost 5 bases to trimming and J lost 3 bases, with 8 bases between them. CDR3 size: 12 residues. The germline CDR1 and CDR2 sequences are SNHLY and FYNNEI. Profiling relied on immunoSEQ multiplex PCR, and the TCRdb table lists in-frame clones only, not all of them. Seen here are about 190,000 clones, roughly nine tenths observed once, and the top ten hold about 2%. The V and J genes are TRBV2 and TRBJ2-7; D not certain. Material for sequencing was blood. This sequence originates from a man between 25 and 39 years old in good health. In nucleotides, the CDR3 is TGTGCCAGCAGTCAGAAGGGCTACGAGCAGTACTTC. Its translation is CASSQKGYEQYF. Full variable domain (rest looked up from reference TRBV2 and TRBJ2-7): EPEVTQTPSHQVTQMGQEVILRCVPISNHLYFYWYRQILGQKVEFLVSFYNNEISEKSEIFDDQFSVERPDGSNFTLKIRSTKLEDSAMYFCASSQKGYEQYFGPGTRLTVT.